Listed below are T cell receptor beta chains from one sample, sequenced in a study of blood T cell repertoires in COVID-19. Sequencing used immunoSEQ multiplex PCR; TCRdb keeps in-frame clones, though not all of them. Here the sample spans hundreds of thousands of clones, over 75% being singletons. Sequencing was carried out using PBMCs or T cells enriched from blood (not recorded which). The receptors originated from a young woman who had recovered from COVID-19. The CDR3 runs from the conserved cysteine through the conserved F or W. A D gene is named only where the DNA matches it firmly. Some rows mark clone size as missing; the rest say once, few, many or name a class of expanded clone.

clone size: -; D gene: TRBD1; J gene: TRBJ1-1; V gene: TRBV5-1; CDR3 DNA: TGCGCCAGCAGCTTGGCCGGAGGGGGCGCTTCATGGACTGAAGCTTTCTTT; CDR3 protein: CASSLAGGGASWTEAFF
clone size: -; D gene: TRBD2; J gene: TRBJ2-5; V gene: TRBV7-9; CDR3 DNA: TGTGCCACCTGGACTAGCGGGATCCCAGAGACCCAGTACTTC; CDR3 protein: CATWTSGIPETQYF
clone size: -; D gene: -; J gene: TRBJ2-7; V gene: TRBV5-5; CDR3 DNA: TGTGCCAGCAGCTACAAACAGGGGGGGGCACGTATGGCTCTCGAGCAGTACTTC; CDR3 protein: CASSYKQGGARMALEQYF
clone size: -; D gene: TRBD1; J gene: TRBJ2-2; V gene: TRBV10-3; CDR3 DNA: TGTGCCATCAGTGACTCCCACAGGGGCTCGAACACCGGGGAGCTGTTTTTT; CDR3 protein: CAISDSHRGSNTGELFF
clone size: -; D gene: -; J gene: TRBJ1-2; V gene: TRBV11-2; CDR3 DNA: TGTGCCAGCAGCTCACAGGTGTCCTATGGCTACACCTTC; CDR3 protein: CASSSQVSYGYTF
clone size: once; D gene: -; J gene: TRBJ2-1; V gene: TRBV19; CDR3 DNA: TGTGCCAGCGAGCCGGGATCTGACTACAATGAGCAGTTCTTC; CDR3 protein: CASEPGSDYNEQFF
clone size: -; D gene: -; J gene: TRBJ2-3; V gene: TRBV10-3; CDR3 DNA: TGTGCCATCAGTGAGTCGAACACACGCACAGATACGCAGTATTTT; CDR3 protein: CAISESNTRTDTQYF
clone size: -; D gene: -; J gene: TRBJ1-6; V gene: TRBV5-1; CDR3 DNA: TGCGCCAGCAGATGGGCAGATAATTCACCCCTCCACTTT; CDR3 protein: CASRWADNSPLHF
clone size: once; D gene: TRBD1; J gene: TRBJ2-1; V gene: TRBV29-1; CDR3 DNA: TGCAGCGTTGAAGGACAGGGGCTCTACAATGAGCAGTTCTTC; CDR3 protein: CSVEGQGLYNEQFF
clone size: -; D gene: TRBD1; J gene: TRBJ1-2; V gene: TRBV9; CDR3 DNA: TGTGCCAGCAGCGGAGACAGGGGCTTCTATGGCTACACCTTC; CDR3 protein: CASSGDRGFYGYTF
clone size: -; D gene: TRBD1; J gene: TRBJ1-2; V gene: TRBV12-3/TRBV12-4; CDR3 DNA: TGTGCCAGCAGCTACAGGGGTGGCTACACCTTC; CDR3 protein: CASSYRGGYTF